This T cell receptor beta chain was identified in a study of human T cells and chemical hapten exposure. Time point given: patch test 3, about 24 weeks after DPC sensitization. Noted treatment: therapeutic diphenylcyclopropenone sensitization with weekly scalp DPC. Staff drew blood before applying each patch test. Alopecia patients, 18 to 70 years old and DPC-suitable, served as donors. This clonotype came up a few times. Methods used by the authors: The number of TCRs in each sample had a median of roughly 100,000 and spanned roughly 23,224 to 750,000. Each CDR3 protein gets one entry after TCRdb re-called the RACE reads with MiXCR. These V and J calls originate from TCRdb's pipeline instead of the authors' own analysis. The data show 50,000 to 75,000 distinct CDR3 sequences, roughly 9.6% seen once. This CDR3 has 18 amino acids. The germline gives CDR1 SGHAT, CDR2 FQNNGV. J gave up 3 bases and V 5 bases, and 10 bases lay outside the gene matches.

The genes are TRBV11-2 and TRBJ2-2, with 12 bases aligning to TRBD2. The sequence derives from a woman in her twenties or thirties with alopecia areata. Some clones in this sample may be carry-over from other donors' samples. The starting material was whole blood, obtained in connection with sensitization to the hapten diphenylcyclopropenone (DPC). CDR3 in DNA: TGTGCCAGCAGCGCAAAGCTTGGGACTAGCGGGCACACCGGGGAGCTGTTTTTT. Its protein is CASSAKLGTSGHTGELFF.